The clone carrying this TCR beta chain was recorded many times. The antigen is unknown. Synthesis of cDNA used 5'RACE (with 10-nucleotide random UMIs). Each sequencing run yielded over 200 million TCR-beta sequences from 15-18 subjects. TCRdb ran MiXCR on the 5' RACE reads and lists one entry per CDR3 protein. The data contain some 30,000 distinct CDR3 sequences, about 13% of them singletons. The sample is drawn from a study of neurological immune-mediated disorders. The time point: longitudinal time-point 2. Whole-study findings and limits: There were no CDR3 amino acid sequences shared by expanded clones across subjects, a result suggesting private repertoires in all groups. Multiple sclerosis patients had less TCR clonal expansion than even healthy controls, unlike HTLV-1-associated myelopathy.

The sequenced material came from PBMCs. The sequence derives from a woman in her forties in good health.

The chain's CDR3 is CASSLTPVDEQFF. Here the CDR3 DNA reads TGTGCCAGCAGCTTAACCCCGGTGGATGAGCAGTTCTTC. The chain recombines TRBV7-3 with TRBJ2-1; D unresolved. V was clipped by 0 bases and J by 8 bases, with 8 bases between them. Per germline, CDR1 SGHTA and CDR2 FQGTGA. This CDR3 is 13 amino acids long.